A single T cell receptor beta chain is shown here with its context. Measured with immunoSEQ multiplex PCR; TCRdb has only the in-frame clones, and not every one. The sample consists of tens of thousands of clones, approximately 87% of them appearing once. During active infection, Seattle patients enrolled and were then monitored through disease. This entry comes from a study of blood T cell repertoires in COVID-19. As for the study in general: Sources were T cells, B-cell-depleted T cells, or PBMCs; the material itself was cDNA or gDNA.

CDR1 SGDLS and CDR2 YYNGEE come from the germline V gene. The CDR3 covers 15 residues. J lost 5 bases, V lost 4 bases, and 10 bases had no gene match. Specimen: peripheral blood. This receptor was obtained from a woman aged 60-75 years with COVID-19, enrolled during active disease. The rearrangement uses TRBV9 and TRBJ1-1, with 8 bases identical to TRBD1. The CDR3 DNA reads TGTGCCAGCAGCCCCCGACAGGGGAGGAGAACTGAAGCTTTCTTT. It codes for CASSPRQGRRTEAFF.